This T cell receptor (beta chain) was identified during a study of cytomegalovirus exposure and HLA in healthy donors. Study details: Per a later analysis, the approximately 690 first-cohort and 95 to 150 validation repertoires shared one platform. Study-wide findings and caveats: Reports indicated that the classifier achieved high specificity and sensitivity in diagnosing cytomegalovirus status. Rarity held for most TCR sequences, but there were some public TCRs that occurred in many donors.

Trimming took off 2 bases at V and 2 bases at J, with 13 bases between the two ends. Germline V CDR1 and CDR2: SGHVS, FQNEAQ. There are 16 residues in the CDR3. In regard to this clone: Antigen unknown.

Assay: immunoSEQ multiplex PCR; the TCRdb copy retains only in-frame clones and omits some. Of about 56,000 clones in the sample, 93% were seen once. The V gene is TRBV7-8, the J gene TRBJ2-1, with unresolved D. Sequencing was carried out using PBMCs. This receptor was obtained from a woman younger than 35 in good health and CMV-seropositive. CDR3 region: CASSLTSFSTYNEQFF. CDR3 in DNA: TGTGCCAGCAGCTTAACCTCCTTTAGTACCTACAATGAGCAGTTCTTC.